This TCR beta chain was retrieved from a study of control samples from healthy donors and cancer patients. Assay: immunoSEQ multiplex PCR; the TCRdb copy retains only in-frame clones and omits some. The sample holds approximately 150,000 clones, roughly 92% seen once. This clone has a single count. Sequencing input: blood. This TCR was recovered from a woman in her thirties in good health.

CDR3 in amino acids: CSVEWGTGYVSGNTIYF. The CDR3 bases are TGCAGCGTTGAATGGGGGACAGGGTATGTATCTGGAAACACCATATATTTT. This chain connects TRBV29-1 to TRBJ1-3; TRBD1 matches 9 bases. This CDR3 has 17 amino acids. The J segment lost 1 base and the V segment lost 2 bases, leaving 9 bases of the junction unmatched. Germline lookup yields CDR1 SQVTM and CDR2 ANQGSEA.